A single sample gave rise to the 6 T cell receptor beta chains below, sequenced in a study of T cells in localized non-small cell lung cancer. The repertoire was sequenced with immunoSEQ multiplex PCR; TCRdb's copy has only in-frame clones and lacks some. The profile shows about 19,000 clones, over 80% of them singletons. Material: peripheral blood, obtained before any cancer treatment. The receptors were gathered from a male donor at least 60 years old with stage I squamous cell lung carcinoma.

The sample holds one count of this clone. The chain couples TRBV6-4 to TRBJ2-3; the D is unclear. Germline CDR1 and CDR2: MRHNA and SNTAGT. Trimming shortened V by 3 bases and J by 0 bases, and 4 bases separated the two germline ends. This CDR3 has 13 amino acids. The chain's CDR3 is CASSDQSTDTQYF. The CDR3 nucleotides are TGTGCCAGCAGTGATCAAAGCACAGATACGCAGTATTTT.

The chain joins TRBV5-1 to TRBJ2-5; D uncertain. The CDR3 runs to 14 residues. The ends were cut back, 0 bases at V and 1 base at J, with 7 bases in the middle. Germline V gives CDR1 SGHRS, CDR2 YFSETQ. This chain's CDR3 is CASSLDSIQETQYF. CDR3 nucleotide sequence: TGCGCCAGCAGCTTGGACAGTATCCAAGAGACCCAGTACTTC.

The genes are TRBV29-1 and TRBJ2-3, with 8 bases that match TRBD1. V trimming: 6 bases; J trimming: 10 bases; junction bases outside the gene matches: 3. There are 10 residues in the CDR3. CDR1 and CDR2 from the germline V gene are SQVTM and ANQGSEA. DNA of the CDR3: TGCAGCGTCGACAGGGGTCCGCAGTATTTT. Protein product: CSVDRGPQYF.

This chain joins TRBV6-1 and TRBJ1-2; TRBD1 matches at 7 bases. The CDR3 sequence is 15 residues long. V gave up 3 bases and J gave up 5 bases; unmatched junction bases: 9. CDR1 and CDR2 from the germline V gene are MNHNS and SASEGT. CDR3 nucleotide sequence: TGTGCCAGCAGTGATATAGGGGGCGTCGAATATGGCTACACCTTC. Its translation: CASSDIGGVEYGYTF.

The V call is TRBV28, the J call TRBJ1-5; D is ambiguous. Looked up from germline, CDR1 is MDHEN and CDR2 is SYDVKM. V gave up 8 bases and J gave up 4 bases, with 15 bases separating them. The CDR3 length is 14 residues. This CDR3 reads CASAPADGNQPQHF. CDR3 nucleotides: TGTGCCAGCGCCCCAGCCGACGGGAATCAGCCCCAGCATTTT.

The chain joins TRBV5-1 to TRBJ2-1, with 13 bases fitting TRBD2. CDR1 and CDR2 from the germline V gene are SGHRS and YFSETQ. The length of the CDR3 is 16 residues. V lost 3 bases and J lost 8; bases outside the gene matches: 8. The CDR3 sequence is CASSSWTSGSFYEQFF. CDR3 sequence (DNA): TGCGCCAGCAGCTCGTGGACTAGCGGGAGTTTTTATGAGCAGTTCTTC.